This T cell receptor beta chain came from a study of blood T cell repertoires in COVID-19 (dated by TCRdb to about 2020). Some background on the complete study: Samples from collaborators originated in the United States, Italy and Spain and spanned both the acute and convalescent phases of COVID-19. A de-identified subject ID, COVID-19 status, age in years and sex were almost always included in the sample metadata. Samples came from the ongoing ImmuneRACE study (first 160 participants) plus 1,254 subjects from 6 global collaborators. The prospective study material was composed of cDNA or gDNA derived from T cells, B-cell-depleted T cells, or PBMCs. A freely available public database, intended as a resource for researchers studying the immune response to SARS-CoV-2, is where the repertoires were released. Where available, HLA class I and class II types were taken from metadata supplied by the sample provider and were not determined by assay-based typing. Subjects who had been exposed to COVID-19, were actively infected with it, or had recovered from it provided the deeply sampled blood TCRbeta repertoires that made up the dataset.

Notes on this clone: Its antigen is not yet known. No much larger clonotype is one base removed from it; base qualities were not supplied.

The collaborating institutions used their own protocols to collect whole blood in K2EDTA tubes. Collaborator samples were shipped for TCRbeta analysis as frozen whole blood, isolated PBMCs, or DNA extracted from either sample type. The germline V gene provides CDR1 SGHTA and CDR2 FQGNSA. Here V drops 5 bases and J drops 5 bases, and the junction holds 7 bases not matched to any gene. Counted from cysteine to phenylalanine, this CDR3 has 14 amino acids. The DNA shown is the 42-base CDR3, in frame from base 1. TCRbeta CDR3 regions were amplified from genomic DNA using the immunoSEQ Assay, a bias-controlled multiplex PCR. Per the authors' processing: The number of nucleated cells in each sample was estimated from the amplification of reference gene primers within the assay. To quantify the absolute abundance of each unique TCRbeta CDR3 rearrangement, sequence reads were collapsed and filtered. For each sample, productive Simpson clonality was calculated as the square root of Simpson's diversity index across productive rearrangements. What TCRdb holds here is the immuneACCESS table cut down to in-frame rearrangements. Part of the clones is not present; checked against another copy, under half of the missing clones reflect an unresolved V gene, and the others are unexplained. That table supplies the V and J calls and clone size; D and trimming were determined from the DNA. The sample table holds over 95,000 clones, of which around 85% were seen once. Roughly an eighth of the sample comes from the top ten.

Beyond this particular receptor, the publication reports: The amount of clinical and demographic metadata varied by source and participant and was provided uncurated.

Sequencing used peripheral blood. This sequence originates from a human donor in a cohort sampled during active COVID-19. The V gene is TRBV7-2 and the J gene is TRBJ1-1; 8 junctional bases match TRBD1. The nucleotide sequence is given as TGTGCCAGCAGCCTGGGACAGGTGGGGACTGAAGCTTTCTTT. Its translation is CASSLGQVGTEAFF.